A single T cell receptor beta chain is shown here with its context. Antigen specificity is unknown. Thymic samples were excised during corrective heart operations. Having surgery to correct congenital heart defects, healthy Finnish infants acted as the donors. CDR3 length: 16 residues. Germline V gene data show CDR1 as SNHLY and CDR2 as FYNNEI. Deletions cut 0 bases from V and 7 bases from J, with 15 bases between. These data are taken from a study of human thymus T cells. Points from the study as a whole: Both thymic and peripheral blood repertoires showed apparently biased V and J usage. Unrelated individuals had highly overlapping thymic repertoires, as reported in related research.

The repertoire was sequenced with immunoSEQ multiplex PCR; TCRdb's copy has only in-frame clones and lacks some. The sample shows 120,000 or so clones, 90% to 95% of them seen only once. The material sequenced was thymus tissue. The J gene is TRBJ1-4, the V gene TRBV2; weak D call: TRBD1 (6 bases). The TCR sequence derives from a boy under two years old with a congenital heart defect but otherwise immunologically healthy. The chain's CDR3 is CASSEAGTPHSEKLFF. CDR3 nucleotides: TGTGCCAGCAGTGAAGCAGGGACACCCCACAGTGAAAAACTGTTTTTT.